This T cell receptor beta chain was retrieved from a study of control samples from healthy donors and cancer patients. Sequenced by immunoSEQ multiplex PCR; TCRdb stores in-frame clones only, minus some. The profile shows some 96,000 clones, over 75% of them singletons. The germline V and J ends were trimmed by 5 bases and 10 bases, with 14 bases remaining between them. Germline V CDR1 and CDR2: SEHNR, FQNEAQ (reference sequence). This CDR3 has 12 amino acids. This receptor was obtained from a woman between 45 and 65 years old in good health. This chain uses TRBV7-9 with TRBJ1-1; D may be TRBD1 (5 bases). The sequenced sample was blood. CDR3 sequence: CASSPQSGGAFF. The CDR3, as DNA: TGTGCCAGCAGCCCCCAAAGCGGGGGAGCTTTCTTT.